The 27 T cell receptor beta chains given below trace back to one sample, sequenced in a study of T cell responses to AZD1222 COVID-19 vaccine. The method was immunoSEQ multiplex PCR; TCRdb's version includes in-frame clones alone and lacks a portion of them. Of about 140,000 clones listed, about 90% were seen once; the top ten hold 2.9%. The sequencing used peripheral blood, collected on day 0 of AZD1222 vaccination. The receptors were gathered from an adult in good health.

The J gene is TRBJ1-2, the V gene TRBV28, with D possibly TRBD1 on 6 matching bases. This CDR3 is 15 amino acids long. The germline gives CDR1 MDHEN, CDR2 SYDVKM. V was shortened by 2 bases and J by 8 bases, with 18 bases between the two germline ends. The CDR3 sequence: CASSLRAQGPLGYTF. The DNA for the CDR3 is TGTGCCAGCAGTTTACGGGCACAGGGTCCGCTAGGCTACACCTTC.

V and J are TRBV5-5 and TRBJ2-1; a weak D match, TRBD2 (5 bases). V lost 2 bases to trimming and J lost 9 bases, with 18 bases between them. In germline, CDR1 is SGHKS, CDR2 YYEKEE (reference sequence). The CDR3 extends over 15 amino acids. The CDR3 bases are TGTGCCAGCAGCTTTCATCCCGGGATAAGCGGTGAGCAGTTCTTC. Translation: CASSFHPGISGEQFF.

The gene calls are TRBV7-2 and TRBJ2-4, with TRBD2 matching 7 bases. From germline, CDR1 is SGHTA and CDR2 FQGNSA. The V segment lost 2 bases and the J segment 6 bases; nucleotides outside the gene matches: 7. This CDR3 contains 15 residues. The CDR3 sequence: CASSLSSSGGNIQYF. The CDR3 nucleotides are TGTGCCAGCAGCTTAAGTTCTAGCGGAGGAAACATTCAGTACTTC.

The rearrangement joins TRBV10-3 to TRBJ1-4; D ambiguous. The CDR3 spans 16 residues. In germline, CDR1 is ENHRY, CDR2 SYGVKD. V gave up 0 bases and J gave up 8 bases, with 16 bases separating them. The CDR3 protein is CAISESTGSRGEKLFF. CDR3 in DNA: TGTGCCATCAGTGAGTCAACCGGGTCCAGAGGGGAAAAACTGTTTTTT.

Written as DNA, the CDR3 is TGTGCCAGCAGCTACGGCGCCGGACTTTACACCGGGGAGCTGTTTTTT. Its translation: CASSYGAGLYTGELFF. The chain employs TRBV7-9 and TRBJ2-2, with D maybe TRBD2 (5 bases). The CDR3 is 16 amino acids. V lost 4 bases to trimming and J lost 3 bases, with 15 bases between them. CDR1 and CDR2 (germline): SEHNR, FQNEAQ (reference sequence).

This chain joins TRBV27 and TRBJ1-1, with D unclear. This CDR3 spans 13 amino acids. CDR1 and CDR2 (germline): MNHEY, SMNVEV (reference sequence). Trimming removed 3 bases at V and 0 bases at J, with 5 bases between. In DNA, the CDR3 is TGTGCCAGCAGTTTCCAGGTGAACACTGAAGCTTTCTTT. It specifies CASSFQVNTEAFF.

This sequence joins TRBV9 and TRBJ2-2, with TRBD2 matching over 11 bases. Germline V gene sequence: CDR1 SGDLS, CDR2 YYNGEE. The J segment lost 0 bases and the V segment lost 2 bases, leaving 6 bases of the junction unmatched. This CDR3 comprises 18 residues. CDR3 protein: CASSVSLAGGPNTGELFF. DNA of the CDR3: TGTGCCAGCAGCGTGTCGCTAGCGGGGGGCCCGAACACCGGGGAGCTGTTTTTT.

The gene calls are TRBV5-5 and TRBJ2-7; D not certain. The V and J ends lost 0 bases and 0 bases respectively, with 7 bases between them. The CDR3 extends over 14 amino acids. Looked up from germline, CDR1 is SGHKS and CDR2 is YYEKEE (reference sequence). Here the CDR3 DNA reads TGTGCCAGCAGCTTGGCCCCCAGCTCCTACGAGCAGTACTTC. This sequence encodes CASSLAPSSYEQYF.

The rearrangement uses TRBV6-5 and TRBJ1-6; D not certain. Germline loops: CDR1 MNHEY, CDR2 SVGAGI. This CDR3 is built from 15 residues. With 4 bases removed from V and 5 bases from J, the gap between germline ends came to 12 bases. The CDR3 loop is CASSSAGRNNSPLHF. DNA of the CDR3: TGTGCCAGCAGTTCCGCCGGACGGAATAATTCACCCCTCCACTTT.

The chain carries TRBV4-3 and TRBJ1-2; D is unresolved. Trimming took 0 bases from V and 4 from J, leaving 15 bases between them. CDR3 length: 16 residues. Germline-derived CDR1 and CDR2 are LGHNA and YSLEER. CDR3 loop: CASSQEIQAPFYGYTF. The DNA for the CDR3 is TGCGCCAGCAGCCAAGAAATCCAGGCACCATTCTATGGCTACACCTTC.

This clone was detected once. The genes are TRBV4-1 and TRBJ1-2, with D unresolved. This CDR3 comprises 14 residues. V lost 0 bases and J lost 7, with 12 bases in between. Germline CDR1 is MGHRA and CDR2 is YSYEKL. CDR3 region: CASSQEVRNSGYTF. In DNA form, the CDR3 reads TGCGCCAGCAGCCAAGAAGTCAGGAATTCTGGCTACACCTTC.

The V call is TRBV5-1, the J call TRBJ1-2; perhaps TRBD1 as D (6 bases). V lost 4 bases to trimming and J lost 0 bases, with 13 bases between them. CDR3 length: 15 residues. Germline CDR1 is SGHRS and CDR2 is YFSETQ. The CDR3 nucleotides read TGCGCCAGCAGCCTTCAACAGGGTACTAACTATGGCTACACCTTC. Translating it yields CASSLQQGTNYGYTF. Using reference TRBV5-1 and TRBJ1-2 for the parts outside the CDR3, the full variable domain is KAGVTQTPRYLIKTRGQQVTLSCSPISGHRSVSWYQQTPGQGLQFLFEYFSETQRNKGNFPGRFSGRQFSNSRSEMNVSTLELGDSALYLCASSLQQGTNYGYTFGSGTRLTVV.

The chain combines TRBV6-2 or TRBV6-3 with TRBJ1-1; D uncertain. CDR1 and CDR2 (germline): MNHEY, SVGEGT. This CDR3 region has 14 residues. V was clipped by 5 bases and J by 4 bases, with 14 bases between them. The CDR3 DNA is TGTGCCAGCAGTCTTATGGGATTTAGCACTGAAGCTTTCTTT. It codes for CASSLMGFSTEAFF.

The chain links TRBV4-2 to TRBJ2-1; a weak D match, TRBD2 (6 bases). From germline, CDR1 is LGHNA and CDR2 YNFKEQ. This CDR3 region has 18 residues. The germline V and J ends were trimmed by 4 bases and 2 bases, with 21 bases remaining between them. Here the CDR3 DNA reads TGTGCCAGCAGCCCACACCTTAGCGGCGGGGCCGCCTACAATGAGCAGTTCTTC. Translated, it gives CASSPHLSGGAAYNEQFF.

The chain is built from TRBV5-4 and TRBJ1-2; D unresolved. Germline CDR1 reads SGHNT; CDR2 reads YYREEE (reference sequence). This CDR3 has 15 amino acids. Deletions cut 0 bases from V and 4 bases from J, with 13 bases between. CDR3 in DNA: TGTGCCAGCAGCTTGGGAGGGCAGGCAATCTATGGCTACACCTTC. Protein sequence: CASSLGGQAIYGYTF.

V and J are TRBV4-3 and TRBJ2-2, with 12 positions matching TRBD2. Germline V gene lookup returns CDR1 LGHNA and CDR2 YSLEER. Germline trimming cut 1 base from V and 1 base from J; bases unmatched to any gene: 4. The CDR3 covers 18 residues. This chain's CDR3 is CASSQARGLAGNTGELFF. The CDR3 DNA follows: TGCGCCAGCAGCCAAGCTAGGGGACTAGCGGGGAACACCGGGGAGCTGTTTTTT.

The chain is built from TRBV5-1 and TRBJ2-7; 7 bases are shared with TRBD1. Germline values: CDR1 SGHRS, CDR2 YFSETQ. CDR3 length equals 15 residues. Trimming cost V 4 bases and J 2 bases; bases outside gene matches: 9. The CDR3 sequence is CASSLAAGTAYEQYF. The CDR3 DNA reads TGCGCCAGCAGCCTGGCAGCCGGGACAGCCTACGAGCAGTACTTC.

This chain links TRBV19 with TRBJ1-1; D might be TRBD1 (5 bases). Looked up from germline, CDR1 is LNHDA and CDR2 is SQIVND (reference sequence). The CDR3 runs 15 residues. Trimming shortened V by 6 bases and J by 0 bases, and 14 bases separated the two germline ends. The CDR3 protein is CASRTGRIMNTEAFF. In DNA form, the CDR3 reads TGTGCCAGTAGAACGGGACGGATCATGAACACTGAAGCTTTCTTT. Variable domain in full (rest from reference TRBV19 and TRBJ1-1): DGGITQSPKYLFRKEGQNVTLSCEQNLNHDAMYWYRQDPGQGLRLIYYSQIVNDFQKGDIAEGYSVSREKKESFPLTVTSAQKNPTAFYLCASRTGRIMNTEAFFGQGTRLTVV.

V is TRBV4-1 and J is TRBJ2-2; TRBD2 matches at 13 bases. This CDR3 region has 15 residues. Germline V gene lookup returns CDR1 MGHRA and CDR2 YSYEKL. V gave up 6 bases and J gave up 6 bases; unmatched junction bases: 4. CDR3 bases: TGCGCCAGCAGGTTACTAGCGGGAGGGTCCGGGGAGCTGTTTTTT. Amino acids: CASRLLAGGSGELFF.

The rearrangement joins TRBV9 to TRBJ1-2; perhaps TRBD1 as D (5 bases). CDR1 SGDLS and CDR2 YYNGEE come from the germline V gene. V lost 3 bases and J 8 bases, leaving 14 bases between the germline ends. The CDR3 is made up of 13 amino acids. The CDR3 reads CASSAPGPHGYTF. Here the CDR3 DNA reads TGTGCCAGCAGCGCCCCGGGACCTCACGGCTACACCTTC.

The count of this clone is one. The chain links TRBV14 to TRBJ2-2, with a weak D call TRBD2 (5 bases). CDR3 length: 14 amino acids. Per germline, CDR1 SGHDN and CDR2 FVKESK. V was pared by 1 base and J by 7 bases, with 10 bases between. DNA of the CDR3: TGTGCCAGCAGCCAAGGCCTAGCTATCGGGGAGCTGTTTTTT. Residues: CASSQGLAIGELFF. Full variable domain (rest looked up from reference TRBV14 and TRBJ2-2): EAGVTQFPSHSVIEKGQTVTLRCDPISGHDNLYWYRRVMGKEIKFLLHFVKESKQDESGMPNNRFLAERTGGTYSTLKVQPAELEDSGVYFCASSQGLAIGELFFGEGSRLTVL.

The chain has TRBV19 and TRBJ2-7; TRBD1 might be the D (6 bases). Trimming removed 1 base at V and 6 bases at J, with 7 bases between. CDR3 length: 12 amino acids. The germline gives CDR1 LNHDA, CDR2 SQIVND (reference sequence). This CDR3 is CASSIGRGEQYF. CDR3 DNA: TGTGCCAGTAGTATAGGCAGGGGCGAGCAGTACTTC.

This clone was observed a few times. The chain has TRBV7-2 and TRBJ2-2, with a tentative D call TRBD2 (5 bases). Germline CDR1 reads SGHTA; CDR2 reads FQGNSA. There are 15 residues in the CDR3. V shed 5 bases and J shed 4 bases, with 14 bases lying between them. CDR3 DNA: TGTGCCAGCAGCCACAACAGCGGCGGCACCGGGGAGCTGTTTTTT. It encodes CASSHNSGGTGELFF. The full variable domain, rest sourced from reference TRBV7-2 and TRBJ2-2, is GAGVSQSPSNKVTEKGKDVELRCDPISGHTALYWYRQSLGQGLEFLIYFQGNSAPDKSGLPSDRFSAERTGGSVSTLTIQRTQQEDSAVYLCASSHNSGGTGELFFGEGSRLTVL.

This chain joins TRBV12-3 or TRBV12-4 and TRBJ2-5; D not resolved. The V end was cut by 3 bases, the J end by 5 bases, with 7 bases between. The length of the CDR3 is 12 residues. Here the CDR3 DNA reads TGTGCCAGCAGTTTCGGCAGGGAGACCCAGTACTTC. Its translation: CASSFGRETQYF.

V and J are TRBV4-1 and TRBJ1-2; a possible D gene is TRBD1 (6 bases). The germline V gene has CDR1 MGHRA and CDR2 YSYEKL. The CDR3 loop spans 14 amino acids. V was clipped by 4 bases and J by 8 bases, with 17 bases between them. In DNA, the CDR3 is TGCGCCAGCAGCCGAAATGGGGGGCGAGAGGGCTACACCTTC. This sequence encodes CASSRNGGREGYTF.

This clone was observed once. The rearrangement joins TRBV5-1 to TRBJ1-4; 7 nucleotides align to TRBD1. The CDR3 covers 16 residues. V was clipped by 0 bases and J by 0 bases; unmatched bases: 2. The germline V gene has CDR1 SGHRS and CDR2 YFSETQ. Here the CDR3 DNA reads TGCGCCAGCAGCTTGGACGGACAGGCAACTAATGAAAAACTGTTTTTT. Its translation is CASSLDGQATNEKLFF.

This clone was recorded once. The gene calls are TRBV27 and TRBJ2-3; TRBD2 agrees at 14 bases. CDR1 and CDR2 from the germline V gene are MNHEY and SMNVEV (reference sequence). V trimming: 1 base; J trimming: 8 bases; junction bases outside the gene matches: 2. This CDR3 comprises 15 residues. CDR3 residues: CASSLYGLAGGTQYF. In DNA, the CDR3 is TGTGCCAGCAGTTTATATGGACTAGCGGGGGGTACGCAGTATTTT.